The TCR beta chain under discussion was sequenced for a study of cytomegalovirus exposure and HLA in healthy donors. For the study at large: The study's early data release held approximately 91 million unique TCRs from HLA-typed donors.

Whole-study findings and limits: Follow-up analysis later connected one missense variant in DCLRE1C with trimming of TCR beta V- and J-genes. Serostatus for CMV was the only available immune exposure information.

Samples came from healthy bone marrow donors. Notes on this clone: No antigen is known for it.

60 Vbeta and 13 Jbeta primers were used in PCR. The assay was immunoSEQ multiplex PCR, and TCRdb's table has in-frame clones only and misses some. The data hold over 70,000 clones, with around 80% observed a single time. This receptor was obtained from a man in his fifties in good health and CMV-seropositive. The sample was PBMCs.

CDR3: CASSTPPHSVKGPNQPQHF. For the CDR3, the DNA is TGTGCCAGCAGTACCCCCCCCCACAGCGTAAAGGGGCCCAATCAGCCCCAGCATTTT. The J gene is TRBJ1-5, the V gene TRBV27; TRBD1 might be the D (5 bases). The V gene's germline CDR1 is MNHEY and CDR2 SMNVEV (reference sequence). The V end was cut by 5 bases, the J end by 3 bases, with 26 bases between. CDR3 length: 19 amino acids.